This T cell receptor beta chain was documented in a study of blood T cell repertoires in COVID-19. Turning to the study itself: Sites across the United States, Italy and Spain contributed samples from acute and convalescent COVID-19.

The V end lost 6 bases, the J end lost 2 bases, and 17 bases lay between the germline ends. The CDR3 length is 15 residues. The germline V gene has CDR1 MNHEY and CDR2 SVGEGT. In the authors' methods: From reference gene primer amplification, estimates of nucleated cell counts were derived. The assay was immunoSEQ multiplex PCR, and TCRdb's table has in-frame clones only and misses some. The D gene and trimming were derived from the DNA, and the V and J assignments and clone size from that table. This repertoire shows 90,000 to 100,000 clones, 81% found once; its top ten account for about 4.3%. The sequenced sample consisted of peripheral blood. The chain employs TRBV6-2 or TRBV6-3 and TRBJ2-7, with D uncertain. The receptor comes from a man in his sixties with acute or convalescent COVID-19. CDR3: CASSPAHDKTYEQYF. For the CDR3, the DNA is TGTGCCAGCAGCCCCGCCCACGACAAGACCTACGAGCAGTACTTC.